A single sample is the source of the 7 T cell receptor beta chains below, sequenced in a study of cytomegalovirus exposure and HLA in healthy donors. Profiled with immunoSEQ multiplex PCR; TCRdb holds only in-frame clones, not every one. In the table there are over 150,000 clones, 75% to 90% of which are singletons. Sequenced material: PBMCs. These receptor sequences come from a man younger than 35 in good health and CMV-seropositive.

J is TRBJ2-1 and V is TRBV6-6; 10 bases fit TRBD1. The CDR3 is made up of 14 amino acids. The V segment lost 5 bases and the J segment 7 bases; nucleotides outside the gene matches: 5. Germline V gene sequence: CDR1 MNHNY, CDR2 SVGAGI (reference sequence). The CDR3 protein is CASSTRQGANEQFF. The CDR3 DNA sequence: TGTGCCAGCAGTACTCGACAGGGGGCGAATGAGCAGTTCTTC.

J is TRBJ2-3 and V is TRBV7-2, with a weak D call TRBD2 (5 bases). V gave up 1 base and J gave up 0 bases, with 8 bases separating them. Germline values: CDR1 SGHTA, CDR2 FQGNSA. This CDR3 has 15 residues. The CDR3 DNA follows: TGTGCCAGCAGCTTAGGAGGGCTGAGCACAGATACGCAGTATTTT. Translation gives CASSLGGLSTDTQYF. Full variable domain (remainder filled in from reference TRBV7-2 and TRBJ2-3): GAGVSQSPSNKVTEKGKDVELRCDPISGHTALYWYRQSLGQGLEFLIYFQGNSAPDKSGLPSDRFSAERTGGSVSTLTIQRTQQEDSAVYLCASSLGGLSTDTQYFGPGTRLTVL.

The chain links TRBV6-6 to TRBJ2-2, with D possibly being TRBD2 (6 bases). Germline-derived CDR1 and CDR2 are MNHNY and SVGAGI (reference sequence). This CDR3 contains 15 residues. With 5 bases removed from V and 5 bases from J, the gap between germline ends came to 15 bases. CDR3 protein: CASSAGPSGTGELFF. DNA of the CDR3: TGTGCCAGCAGTGCGGGACCGTCGGGGACCGGGGAGCTGTTTTTT.

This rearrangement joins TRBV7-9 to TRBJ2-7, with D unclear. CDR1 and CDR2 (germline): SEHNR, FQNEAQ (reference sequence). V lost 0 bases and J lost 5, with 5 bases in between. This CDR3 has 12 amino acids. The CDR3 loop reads CASSLAGHEQYF. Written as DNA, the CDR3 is TGTGCCAGCAGCTTAGCCGGTCACGAGCAGTACTTC.

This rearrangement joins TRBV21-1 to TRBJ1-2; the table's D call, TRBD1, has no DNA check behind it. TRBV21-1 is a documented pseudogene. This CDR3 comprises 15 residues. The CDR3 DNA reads TGTGCCAGCAGCAGCCGGGACAGGGGTCGGGTAGGCTACACCTTC. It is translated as CASSSRDRGRVGYTF.

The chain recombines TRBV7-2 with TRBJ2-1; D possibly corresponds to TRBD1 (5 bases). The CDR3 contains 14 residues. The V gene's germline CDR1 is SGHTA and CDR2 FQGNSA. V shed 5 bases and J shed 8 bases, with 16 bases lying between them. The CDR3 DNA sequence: TGTGCCAGCAGCCTCGACTCCTCAGGGTATGAGCAGTTCTTC. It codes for CASSLDSSGYEQFF.

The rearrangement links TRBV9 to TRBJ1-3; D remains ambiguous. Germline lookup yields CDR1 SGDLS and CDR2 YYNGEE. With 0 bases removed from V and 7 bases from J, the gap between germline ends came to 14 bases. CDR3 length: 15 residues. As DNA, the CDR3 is TGTGCCAGCAGCGTAGAAGCCCGGGTCGGGAACACCATATATTTT. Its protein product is CASSVEARVGNTIYF.